The clone carrying this T cell receptor (beta chain) has just one count. Its target is not known. These data belong to a study of liver allograft versus peripheral blood T cells. As for the study in general: The authors compared T cell receptor repertoires in transplanted livers with recipients' peripheral blood repertoires. The study, taken as a whole, reports: As reported, T cell receptor repertoires inside liver allografts differed from those present in peripheral blood.

TCRdb passed the reads through MiXCR, listing each CDR3 protein once. The sample lists several thousand distinct CDR3 sequences; 15% were seen once. Germline trimming cut 1 base from V and 1 base from J; bases unmatched to any gene: 8. The germline gives CDR1 MGHRA, CDR2 YSYEKL. CDR3 length: 18 amino acids. The source is a human patient who had a liver transplant. Some T cells may be supplied by the graft donor. The V gene is TRBV4-1, the J gene TRBJ1-4; 8 bases match TRBD1. The CDR3 DNA is TGCGCCAGCAGCCAAGTGCAGGGGGCTAGCGTAACTAATGAAAAACTGTTTTTT. Amino acid sequence: CASSQVQGASVTNEKLFF.